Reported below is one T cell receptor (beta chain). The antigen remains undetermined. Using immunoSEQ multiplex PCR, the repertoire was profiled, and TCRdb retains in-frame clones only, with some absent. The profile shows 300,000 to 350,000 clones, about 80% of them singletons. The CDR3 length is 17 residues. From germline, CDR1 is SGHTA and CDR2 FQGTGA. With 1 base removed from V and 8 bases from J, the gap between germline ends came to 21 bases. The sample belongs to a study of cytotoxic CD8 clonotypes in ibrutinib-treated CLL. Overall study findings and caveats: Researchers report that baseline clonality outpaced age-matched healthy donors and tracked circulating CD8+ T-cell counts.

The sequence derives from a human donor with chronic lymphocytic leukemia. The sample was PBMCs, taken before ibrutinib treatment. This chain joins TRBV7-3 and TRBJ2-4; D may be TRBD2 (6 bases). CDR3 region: CASSLSPLSGEGYIQYF. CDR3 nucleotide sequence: TGTGCCAGCAGCTTAAGTCCCCTTTCGGGAGAGGGTTACATTCAGTACTTC. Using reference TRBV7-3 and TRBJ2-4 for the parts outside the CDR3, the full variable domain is GAGVSQTPSNKVTEKGKYVELRCDPISGHTALYWYRQSLGQGPEFLIYFQGTGAADDSGLPNDRFFAVRPEGSVSTLKIQRTERGDSAVYLCASSLSPLSGEGYIQYFGAGTRLSVL.